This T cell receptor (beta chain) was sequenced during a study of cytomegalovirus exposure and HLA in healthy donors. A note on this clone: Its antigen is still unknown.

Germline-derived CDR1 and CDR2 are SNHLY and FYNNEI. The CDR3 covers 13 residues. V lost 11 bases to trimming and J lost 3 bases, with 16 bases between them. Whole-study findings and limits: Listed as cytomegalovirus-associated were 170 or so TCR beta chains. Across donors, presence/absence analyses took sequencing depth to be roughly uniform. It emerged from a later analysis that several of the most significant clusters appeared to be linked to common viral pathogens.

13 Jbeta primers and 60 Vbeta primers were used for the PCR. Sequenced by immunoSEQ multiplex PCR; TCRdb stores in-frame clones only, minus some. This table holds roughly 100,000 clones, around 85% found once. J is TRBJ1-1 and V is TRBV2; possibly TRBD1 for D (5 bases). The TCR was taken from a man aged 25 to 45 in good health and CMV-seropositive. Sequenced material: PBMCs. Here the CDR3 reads CASNRKQDTEAFF. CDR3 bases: TGTGCCTCGAACAGAAAACAGGACACTGAAGCTTTCTTT.